The next 29 T cell receptor beta chains were all read from a single sample in a study of T cells in Graves' hyperthyroidism and ophthalmopathy. TCR beta CDR3 sequences were amplified from RNA transcripts. HTBI primers drove first-round RT-PCR of the TCR CDR3. Using its own MiXCR run on the multiplex PCR reads, TCRdb lists one record per CDR3 protein. This table holds over 550,000 distinct CDR3 sequences, roughly a sixth found once. Sequencing was carried out using blood. These receptors all stem from a young woman with Graves' hyperthyroidism.

This clonotype has ten or more counts. A read error may account for a junction end that differs from germline. The rearrangement links TRBV5-1 to TRBJ2-3, with 12 positions matching TRBD2. CDR1 SGHRS and CDR2 YFSETQ come from the germline V gene. The length of the CDR3 is 15 residues. CDR3 bases: TGTGCCAGCAGCCCAGGGACTAGCGGGACAGATACGCAGTATTTT. Translation: CASSPGTSGTDTQYF.

This clonotype occurred a few times. The chain carries TRBV15 and TRBJ2-1; D perhaps matches TRBD2 (5 bases). Germline values: CDR1 LNHNV, CDR2 YYDKDF (reference sequence). The CDR3 runs to 16 residues. Trimming pared 0 bases from V and 3 bases from J, leaving 12 bases between. The CDR3 region is CATSRDLSGNYNEQFF. The CDR3 DNA follows: TGTGCCACCAGCAGAGATTTATCGGGAAACTACAATGAGCAGTTCTTC.

This clonotype was observed at least ten times. The chain links TRBV3-1 to TRBJ2-7; 13 nucleotides agree with TRBD2. Germline CDR1 and CDR2: LGHDT and YNNKEL (reference sequence). The CDR3 has 15 residues. J gave up 7 bases and V 4 bases, and 7 bases lay outside the gene matches. The CDR3 here is CASSLWTSGSGEQYF. The CDR3 DNA reads TGTGCCAGCAGCCTTTGGACTAGCGGGAGCGGTGAGCAGTACTTC.

The J gene is TRBJ2-7, the V gene TRBV5-1; tentatively, D is TRBD1 or TRBD2 (5 bases each). The CDR3 is made up of 14 amino acids. Germline CDR1 reads SGHRS; CDR2 reads YFSETQ. V was clipped by 4 bases and J by 6 bases, with 17 bases between them. CDR3 in amino acids: CASSGDVGLAEQYF. The CDR3 region has the DNA TGCGCCAGCAGCGGTGATGTGGGGCTAGCCGAGCAGTACTTC.

This clonotype was detected many times. The chain recombines TRBV11-2 with TRBJ2-7; the match to TRBD1 covers 11 bases. Looked up from germline, CDR1 is SGHAT and CDR2 is FQNNGV. This CDR3 has 15 residues. Unmatched junction bases numbered 3, after V lost 1 base and J lost 4 bases. The CDR3 nucleotides read TGTGCCAGCAGCTTAGGGACAGGGGGCATGTACGAGCAGTACTTC. Encoded protein: CASSLGTGGMYEQYF.

This chain links TRBV9 with TRBJ1-2, with D maybe TRBD1 (5 bases). Trimming removed 4 bases from V and 3 bases from J, with 16 bases in between. This CDR3 has 15 amino acids. The germline V gene has CDR1 SGDLS and CDR2 YYNGEE. The CDR3 is CASSYMGVIDYGYTF. CDR3 nucleotide sequence: TGTGCCAGCAGCTATATGGGGGTTATAGACTATGGCTACACCTTC.

The chain uses TRBV6-5 and TRBJ1-1, with D uncertain. Germline CDR1 is MNHEY and CDR2 is SVGAGI. Deletions cut 3 bases from V and 10 bases from J, with 9 bases between. The CDR3 runs to 11 residues. The CDR3 reads CASSYFGLAFF. The DNA for the CDR3 is TGTGCCAGCAGTTATTTTGGGTTAGCTTTCTTT.

This clonotype was observed at least ten times. The CDR3 bases are TGTGCCAGCAGTTACTCGTCAGTGCCAAACACTGAAGCTTTCTTT. It encodes CASSYSSVPNTEAFF. The chain carries TRBV6-5 and TRBJ1-1; D call uncertain. The CDR3 is 15 amino acids. V dropped 0 bases and J dropped 2 bases, with 10 bases sitting between them. Germline CDR1 MNHEY, CDR2 SVGAGI.

This sequence joins TRBV6-2 or TRBV6-3 and TRBJ1-5, with TRBD1 as a possible D gene (5 bases). CDR1 and CDR2 from the germline V gene are MNHEY and SVGEGT. The length of the CDR3 is 13 residues. The germline V and J ends were trimmed by 6 bases and 6 bases, with 12 bases remaining between them. The CDR3 region is CASSEGEVQPQHF. DNA for the CDR3: TGTGCCAGCAGCGAAGGGGAAGTTCAGCCCCAGCATTTT.

Many counts were recorded for this clonotype. The gene calls are TRBV20-1 and TRBJ1-1, with 8 bases identical to TRBD1. The J segment lost 8 bases and the V segment lost 3 bases, leaving 2 bases of the junction unmatched. This CDR3 contains 11 residues. Germline CDR1 reads DFQATT; CDR2 reads SNEGSKA (reference sequence). CDR3 nucleotide sequence: TGCAGTGCTAGTGGGGACAGGGAAGCTTTCTTT. Translation: CSASGDREAFF.

This clonotype was counted a few times. The rearrangement uses TRBV19 and TRBJ2-5; TRBD2 agrees at 7 bases. CDR1 is LNHDA, CDR2 SQIVND, per germline (reference sequence). The CDR3 is 15 amino acids. Trimming cost V 1 base and J 1 base; bases outside gene matches: 3. The CDR3 DNA follows: TGTGCCAGTAGTATAGGCGGGAGTTTCCAAGAGACCCAGTACTTC. It is translated as CASSIGGSFQETQYF.

For this clonotype: The junction departs from germline at one end; a sequencing error may be responsible. The chain combines TRBV7-3 with TRBJ2-7; perhaps TRBD2 as D (6 bases). The CDR3 sequence is 15 residues long. Germline V lookup: CDR1 SGHTA, CDR2 FQGTGA. Here the CDR3 DNA reads TGCGCCAGCAGCTTATACGGGGGAGGATCCTACGAGCTGTACTTC. Protein product: CASSLYGGGSYELYF.

This clonotype has a handful of counts. V and J are TRBV24-1 and TRBJ2-5; D possibly corresponds to TRBD1 (5 bases). This CDR3 region has 15 residues. CDR1 KGHDR and CDR2 SFDVKD come from the germline V gene. Trimming shortened V by 6 bases and J by 4 bases, and 17 bases separated the two germline ends. The CDR3 coding sequence is TGTGCCACCAGTATTCAGTCCCCCCAGGGAGAGACCCAGTACTTC. It codes for CATSIQSPQGETQYF.

This clonotype was seen at least ten times. The rearrangement joins TRBV6-2 or TRBV6-3 to TRBJ1-5; 7 bases are a match to TRBD1. This CDR3 is 16 amino acids long. V trimming: 4 bases; J trimming: 1 base; junction bases outside the gene matches: 7. Germline lookup yields CDR1 MNHEY and CDR2 SVGEGT. The CDR3 is CASSSLTGWSNQPQHF. The CDR3 DNA reads as TGTGCCAGCAGTTCCCTGACAGGGTGGAGCAATCAGCCCCAGCATTTT.

At least ten counts were recorded for this clonotype. The chain links TRBV24-1 to TRBJ1-5; 9 bases are shared with TRBD1. The V segment lost 3 bases and the J segment 5 bases; nucleotides outside the gene matches: 4. Per the germline V gene, CDR1 is KGHDR and CDR2 is SFDVKD. This CDR3 comprises 15 residues. CDR3 amino acids: CATSDGGQGDQPQHF. CDR3 bases: TGTGCCACCAGTGATGGGGGACAGGGAGATCAGCCCCAGCATTTT.

This clonotype was seen a handful of times. The chain joins TRBV24-1 to TRBJ2-7, with D perhaps matching TRBD1 (6 bases). CDR3 length equals 13 residues. CDR1 is KGHDR, CDR2 SFDVKD, per germline. The V and J ends lost 9 bases and 0 bases respectively, with 11 bases between them. This chain's CDR3 is CATPDRSSYEQYF. The CDR3 coding sequence is TGTGCCACCCCGGACAGAAGCTCCTACGAGCAGTACTTC.

This clonotype appeared a few times. As DNA, the CDR3 is TGTGCCAGCAGCCAAGGGGTAGGACAGGTAAATCAGCCCCAGCATTTT. Its translation is CASSQGVGQVNQPQHF. J is TRBJ1-5 and V is TRBV7-8; TRBD1 matches 7 bases. Losses at the gene ends were 5 bases for V and 4 bases for J; bases not matched to a gene: 11. The germline V gene encodes CDR1 SGHVS and CDR2 FQNEAQ. This CDR3 is built from 16 residues.

With respect to this clonotype: Sequence at one end of the junction differs from germline and may be a read error. The rearrangement links TRBV11-2 to TRBJ2-3; tentatively, D is TRBD1 (6 bases). This CDR3 spans 15 amino acids. CDR1 SGHAT and CDR2 FQNNGV come from the germline V gene. CDR3 DNA: TGTGCCAGCAGCGTAGAGGGGGACCCCACAGATATGCAGTATTTT. This translates into CASSVEGDPTDMQYF.

J is TRBJ1-1 and V is TRBV18; 11 nucleotides align to TRBD1. The CDR3 sequence is 16 residues long. V was pared by 8 bases and J by 0 bases, with 8 bases of the junction left unmatched. Looked up from germline, CDR1 is KGHSH and CDR2 is LQKENI. Here the CDR3 reads CASGTGTGGLNTEAFF. CDR3 in DNA: TGTGCCAGCGGAACCGGGACAGGGGGATTGAACACTGAAGCTTTCTTT.

In regard to this clonotype: A much bigger clone sits one base away, suggesting this may be a read error. The rearrangement joins TRBV11-2 to TRBJ1-1; D ambiguous. CDR3 length: 14 residues. Trimming left V 5 bases short and J 8 bases short, with 18 bases between. CDR1 is SGHAT, CDR2 FQNNGV, per germline. The CDR3 spells CASSPLAGTIEAFF. CDR3 bases: TGTGCCAGCAGCCCTCTGGCGGGAACAATAGAAGCTTTCTTT. Supplemented by reference TRBV11-2 and TRBJ1-1, the full variable domain reads EAGVAQSPRYKIIEKRQSVAFWCNPISGHATLYWYQQILGQGPKLLIQFQNNGVVDDSQLPKDRFSAERLKGVDSTLKIQPAKLEDSAVYLCASSPLAGTIEAFFGQGTRLTVV.

This clonotype was seen ten or more times. The chain is built from TRBV5-5 and TRBJ2-5; no clear D gene. V lost 3 bases to trimming and J lost 1 base, with 13 bases between them. Looked up from germline, CDR1 is SGHKS and CDR2 is YYEKEE (reference sequence). This CDR3 comprises 15 residues. In nucleotides, the CDR3 is TGTGCCAGCAGCTCGCAGGCTTGGGGCCAAGAGACCCAGTACTTC. Protein: CASSSQAWGQETQYF.

This clonotype came up many times. This chain uses TRBV12-3 or TRBV12-4 with TRBJ2-2; D may be TRBD2 (6 bases). Trimming removed 1 base at V and 0 bases at J, with 9 bases between. The CDR3 sequence is 16 residues long. CDR3 amino acids: CASSLVPGANTGELFF. As DNA, the CDR3 is TGTGCCAGCAGTTTAGTCCCGGGGGCGAACACCGGGGAGCTGTTTTTT.

This clonotype came up once. The gene calls are TRBV19 and TRBJ2-5; no reliable D call. From germline, CDR1 is LNHDA and CDR2 SQIVND (reference sequence). Trimming cost V 4 bases and J 0 bases, with 15 bases left between them. The CDR3 loop spans 16 amino acids. CDR3 sequence: CASSRLQTLYQETQYF. The CDR3 DNA reads TGTGCCAGTAGTAGGTTGCAGACTTTGTACCAAGAGACCCAGTACTTC.

This clonotype was counted only a few times. The CDR3 is CASSPVGGAGELFF. CDR3 DNA sequence: TGTGCCAGCAGCCCGGTGGGCGGTGCCGGGGAGCTGTTTTTT. This rearrangement joins TRBV12-3 or TRBV12-4 to TRBJ2-2, with no clear D. V was clipped by 6 bases and J by 6 bases, with 14 bases between them. This CDR3 spans 14 amino acids.

The chain uses TRBV20-1 and TRBJ1-6; 7 bases agree with TRBD1. This CDR3 has 16 amino acids. Germline V CDR1 and CDR2: DFQATT, SNEGSKA (reference sequence). V lost 0 bases to trimming and J lost 8 bases; unmatched junction nucleotides: 10. The CDR3 bases are TGCAGTGCTAGAGAGTTTAGGCGTCAGGGGGATTCACCCCTCCACTTT. Its translation: CSAREFRRQGDSPLHF.

This clonotype was picked up one time. The V and J genes are TRBV19 and TRBJ2-1, with TRBD1 identical over 10 bases. Germline V lookup: CDR1 LNHDA, CDR2 SQIVND (reference sequence). The CDR3 runs 15 residues. V was clipped by 5 bases and J by 6 bases; unmatched bases: 7. CDR3 sequence (DNA): TGTGCCAGTAGTCCAGGGACAGGGGCCTTCAATGAGCAGTTCTTC. Its translation: CASSPGTGAFNEQFF. Full variable domain (outside the CDR3, taken from reference TRBV19 and TRBJ2-1): DGGITQSPKYLFRKEGQNVTLSCEQNLNHDAMYWYRQDPGQGLRLIYYSQIVNDFQKGDIAEGYSVSREKKESFPLTVTSAQKNPTAFYLCASSPGTGAFNEQFFGPGTRLTVL.

This clonotype was seen a handful of times. The CDR3 loop reads CSVEWAEQANYGYTF. CDR3 bases: TGCAGCGTTGAATGGGCAGAACAAGCTAACTATGGCTACACCTTC. V is TRBV29-1 and J is TRBJ1-2; D ambiguous. Trimming stripped 2 bases from V and 0 bases from J, with 13 bases between. This CDR3 has 15 residues. Germline V gives CDR1 SQVTM, CDR2 ANQGSEA.

This chain connects TRBV2 to TRBJ2-6; D remains unclear. CDR1 SNHLY and CDR2 FYNNEI come from the germline V gene. V lost 9 bases and J 0 bases, leaving 3 bases between the germline ends. This CDR3 is 12 amino acids long. CDR3 in amino acids: CARSSGANVLTF. CDR3 DNA sequence: TGTGCCAGGTCCTCTGGGGCCAACGTCCTGACTTTC.

V gene TRBV5-8 combines with J gene TRBJ1-2; D gene unclear. The germline gives CDR1 SGHTS, CDR2 YDEGEE. This CDR3 has 13 amino acids. Trimming shortened V by 2 bases and J by 8 bases, and 13 bases separated the two germline ends. CDR3 nucleotide sequence: TGTGCCAGCAGCTTACAACGAATGGCGGGCTACACCTTC. It codes for CASSLQRMAGYTF.